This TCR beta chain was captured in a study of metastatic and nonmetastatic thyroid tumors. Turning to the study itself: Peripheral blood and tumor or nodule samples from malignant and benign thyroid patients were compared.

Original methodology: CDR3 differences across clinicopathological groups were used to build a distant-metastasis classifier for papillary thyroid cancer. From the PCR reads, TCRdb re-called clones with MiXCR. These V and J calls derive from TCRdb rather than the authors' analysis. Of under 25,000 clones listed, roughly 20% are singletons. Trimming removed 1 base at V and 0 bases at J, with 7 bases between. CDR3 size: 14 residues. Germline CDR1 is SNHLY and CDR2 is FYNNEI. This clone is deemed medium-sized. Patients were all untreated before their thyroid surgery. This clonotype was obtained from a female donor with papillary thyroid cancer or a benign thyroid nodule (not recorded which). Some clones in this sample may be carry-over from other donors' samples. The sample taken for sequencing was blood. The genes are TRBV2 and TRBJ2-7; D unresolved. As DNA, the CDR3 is TGTGCCAGCAGTGAAGTCTACAGCTCCTACGAGCAGTACTTC. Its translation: CASSEVYSSYEQYF.